This T cell receptor (beta chain) came from a study of shared clonotypes between healthy human individuals. General study findings and limits: Deeper or shallower sequencing was expected to change how clonotypes are shared among donors. Although depth was large, rarefaction showed that sequencing of the sorted subsets was incomplete. The sharing of 4.5% to 5% of naive CD4 clonotypes was seen across a few donors.

CD4+ cells yielded CD45RA+ naive and CD45RA-negative memory subsets. A word on this clone: Its specificity is not known.

Using immunoSEQ multiplex PCR, the repertoire was profiled, and TCRdb retains in-frame clones only, with some absent. The sample comprises about 770,000 clones, 72% of which are singletons, and about 1.7% rests with the top ten. Trimming cost V 0 bases and J 3 bases, with 14 bases left between them. This CDR3 is built from 15 residues. Germline lookup yields CDR1 GTSNPN and CDR2 SVGIG (reference sequence). The genes are TRBV30 and TRBJ1-1, with D possibly being TRBD1 (5 bases). The sequenced sample consisted of memory CD4+ T cells sorted from blood. As to subset: CD45RA-negative fraction. The clonotype comes from a woman aged 25 to 39 in good health. CDR3: CAWSVLGLGDTEAFF. CDR3 coding DNA: TGTGCCTGGAGTGTACTAGGGTTGGGGGACACTGAAGCTTTCTTT.